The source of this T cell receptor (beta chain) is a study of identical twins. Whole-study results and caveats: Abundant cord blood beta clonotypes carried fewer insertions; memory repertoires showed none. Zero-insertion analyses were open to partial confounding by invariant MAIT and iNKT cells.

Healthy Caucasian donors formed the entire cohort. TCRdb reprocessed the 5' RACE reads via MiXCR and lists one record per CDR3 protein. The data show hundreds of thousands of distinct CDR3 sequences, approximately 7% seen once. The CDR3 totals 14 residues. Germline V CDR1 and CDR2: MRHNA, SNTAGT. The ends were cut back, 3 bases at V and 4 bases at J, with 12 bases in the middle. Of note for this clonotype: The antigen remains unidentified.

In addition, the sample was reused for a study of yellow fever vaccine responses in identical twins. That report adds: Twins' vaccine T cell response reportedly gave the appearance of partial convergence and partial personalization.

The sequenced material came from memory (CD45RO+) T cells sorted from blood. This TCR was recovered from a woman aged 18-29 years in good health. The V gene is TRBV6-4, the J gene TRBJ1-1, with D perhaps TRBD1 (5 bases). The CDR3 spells CASSEWGESTEAFF. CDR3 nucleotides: TGTGCCAGCAGTGAGTGGGGGGAGAGCACTGAAGCTTTCTTT.